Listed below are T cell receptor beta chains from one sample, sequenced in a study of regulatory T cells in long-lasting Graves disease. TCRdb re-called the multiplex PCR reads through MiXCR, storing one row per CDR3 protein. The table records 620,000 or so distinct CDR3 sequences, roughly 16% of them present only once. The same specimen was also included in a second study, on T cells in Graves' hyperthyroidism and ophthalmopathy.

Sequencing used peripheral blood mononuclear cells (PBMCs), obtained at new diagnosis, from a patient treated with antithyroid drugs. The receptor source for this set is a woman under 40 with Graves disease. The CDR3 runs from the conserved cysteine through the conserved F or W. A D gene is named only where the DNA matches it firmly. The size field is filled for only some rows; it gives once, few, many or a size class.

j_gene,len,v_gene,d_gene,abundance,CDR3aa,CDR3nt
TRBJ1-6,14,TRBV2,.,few,CASSPRLSSSPLHF,TGTGCCAGCAGTCCACGGTTAAGTAGCTCACCCCTCCACTTT
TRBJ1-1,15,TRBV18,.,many,CASSPPNGKNTEAFF,TGTGCCAGCTCACCACCGAATGGGAAGAACACTGAAGCTTTCTTT
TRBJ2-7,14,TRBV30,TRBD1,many,CAWSALTGMYEQYF,TGTGCCTGGAGTGCACTGACAGGGATGTACGAGCAGTACTTC
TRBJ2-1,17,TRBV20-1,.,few,CSARGSLKSSRDNEQFF,TGCAGTGCTAGAGGGTCCCTAAAAAGTAGTAGGGACAATGAGCAGTTCTTC
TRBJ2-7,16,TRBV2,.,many,CASLGADDSRSYEQYF,TGTGCCAGCCTGGGGGCCGATGATTCTAGGTCCTACGAGCAGTACTTC
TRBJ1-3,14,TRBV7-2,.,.,CASSPPTVGNTIYF,TGTGCCAGCAGCCCCCCGACGGTCGGAAACACCATATATTTT
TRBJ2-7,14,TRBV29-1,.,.,CSVEVGAGSYEQYF,TGCAGCGTTGAAGTTGGAGCGGGCTCCTACGAGCAGTACTTC
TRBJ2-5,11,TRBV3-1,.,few,CASSLTGSQYF,TGTGCCAGCAGCCTGACCGGGAGCCAGTACTTC
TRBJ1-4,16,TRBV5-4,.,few,CASSLGTPGTNEKLFF,TGTGCCAGCAGCTTGGGGACACCCGGGACTAATGAAAAACTGTTTTTT
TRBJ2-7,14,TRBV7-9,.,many,CASSSPWGAYEQYF,TGTGCCAGCAGCTCCCCCTGGGGGGCCTACGAGCAGTACTTC
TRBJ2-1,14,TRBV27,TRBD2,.,CASSFYAGGNEQFF,TGTGCCAGCAGTTTTTACGCGGGGGGCAATGAGCAGTTCTTC
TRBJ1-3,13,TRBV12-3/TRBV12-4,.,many,CASSLHGEDTIYF,TGTGCCAGCAGTTTACACGGGGAAGACACCATATATTTT
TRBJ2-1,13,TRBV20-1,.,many,CSAIAGRAGEQFF,TGCAGTGCTATTGCCGGCCGTGCTGGTGAGCAGTTCTTC
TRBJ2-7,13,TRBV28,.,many,CASSYPDISEQYF,TGTGCCAGCAGTTATCCGGACATCAGCGAGCAGTACTTC
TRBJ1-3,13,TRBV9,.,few,CASSVDGGNTIYF,TGTGCCAGCAGCGTCGATGGTGGAAACACCATATATTTT
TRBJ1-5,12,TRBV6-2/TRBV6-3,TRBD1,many,CAARGPGQPQHF,TGTGCCGCCAGGGGGCCGGGTCAGCCCCAGCATTTT
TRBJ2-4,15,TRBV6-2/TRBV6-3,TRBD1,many,CASRRQGRAKNIQYF,TGTGCCAGCAGAAGACAGGGGCGAGCCAAAAACATTCAGTACTTC
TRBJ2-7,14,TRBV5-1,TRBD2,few,CASSFLAGTDEQYF,TGCGCCAGCAGCTTTCTAGCGGGGACTGACGAGCAGTACTTC
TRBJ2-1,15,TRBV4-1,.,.,CASSGSGLAGYEQFF,TGCGCCAGCAGTGGGTCCGGACTGGCTGGGTATGAGCAGTTCTTC
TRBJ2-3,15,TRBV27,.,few,CASLPGREVSDTQYF,TGTGCCAGTCTCCCGGGAAGAGAGGTCTCAGATACGCAGTATTTT
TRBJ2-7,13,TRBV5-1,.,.,CASSLDTRYEQYF,TGCGCCAGCAGCTTGGACACTCGCTACGAGCAGTACTTC
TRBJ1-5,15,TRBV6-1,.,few,CASSEAGGAGQPQHF,TGTGCCAGCAGTGAAGCGGGGGGGGCTGGTCAGCCCCAGCATTTT
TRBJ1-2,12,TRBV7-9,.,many,CASSLGGGGYTF,TGTGCCAGCAGCTTAGGTGGCGGTGGCTACACCTTC
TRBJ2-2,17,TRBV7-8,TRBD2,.,CASSFIAGGLGTGELFF,TGTGCCAGCAGCTTTATAGCGGGAGGATTGGGCACCGGGGAGCTGTTTTTT
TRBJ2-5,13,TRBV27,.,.,CASILMGHSTQYF,TGTGCCAGCATCCTAATGGGGCATTCCACCCAGTACTTC
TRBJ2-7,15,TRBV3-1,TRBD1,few,CASSQSGTGDHEQYF,TGTGCCAGCAGCCAATCCGGGACAGGGGACCACGAGCAGTACTTC
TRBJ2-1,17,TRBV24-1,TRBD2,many,CATSGRSGTSGRNEQFF,TGTGCCACCAGTGGGAGAAGTGGGACTAGCGGACGCAATGAGCAGTTCTTC
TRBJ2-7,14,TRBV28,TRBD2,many,CASSVGGKPYEQYF,TGTGCCAGCAGCGTGGGGGGGAAGCCCTACGAGCAGTACTTC
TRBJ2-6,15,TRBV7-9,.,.,CASSWSNSGANVLTF,TGTGCCAGCAGCTGGAGCAACTCTGGGGCCAACGTCCTGACTTTC
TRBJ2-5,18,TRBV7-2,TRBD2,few,CASSPDQIISGRVETQYF,TGTGCCAGCAGCCCCGACCAAATTATTAGCGGGAGAGTGGAGACCCAGTACTTC
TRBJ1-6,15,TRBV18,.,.,CASSPVEGPNSPLHF,TGTGCCAGCTCACCGGTAGAAGGTCCAAATTCACCCCTCCACTTT
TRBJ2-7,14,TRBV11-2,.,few,CASSLGSASGIWHF,TGTGCCAGCAGCCTCGGGAGCGCGTCGGGGATTTGGCACTTC
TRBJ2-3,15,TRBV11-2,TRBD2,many,CASSLEYGGADTQYF,TGTGCCAGCAGCTTAGAGTATGGGGGGGCAGATACGCAGTATTTT
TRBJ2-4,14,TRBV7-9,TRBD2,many,CASSSGTSRDIQYF,TGTGCCAGCAGCTCCGGGACTAGTCGGGACATTCAGTACTTC
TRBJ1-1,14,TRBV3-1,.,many,CASSHTDRNTEAFF,TGTGCCAGCAGCCACACCGACAGGAACACTGAAGCTTTCTTT
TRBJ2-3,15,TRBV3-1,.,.,CASSPRLVGTDTQYF,TGTGCCAGCAGCCCTCGGCTAGTAGGCACAGATACGCAGTATTTT
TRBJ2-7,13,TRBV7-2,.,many,CASSPPSAYEQYF,TGTGCCAGCAGCCCCCCCTCCGCCTACGAGCAGTACTTC
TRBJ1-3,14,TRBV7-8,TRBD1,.,CASRRTGPRNTVYF,TGTGCCAGCAGGAGGACAGGACCGAGAAACACCGTATACTTT
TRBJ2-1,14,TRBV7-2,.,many,CASSLLERPHEQFF,TGTGCCAGCAGCTTATTAGAAAGGCCCCATGAGCAGTTCTTC
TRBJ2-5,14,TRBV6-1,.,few,CASSERHSTETQYF,TGTGCCAGCAGTGAGAGACATAGCACCGAGACCCAGTACTTC
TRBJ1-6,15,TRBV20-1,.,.,CSARDEGGWNSPLHF,TGCAGTGCTAGAGATGAAGGAGGGTGGAATTCACCCCTCCACTTT
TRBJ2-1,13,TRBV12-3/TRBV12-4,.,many,CASRQSSYNEQFF,TGTGCCAGCAGGCAAAGCTCCTACAATGAGCAGTTCTTC
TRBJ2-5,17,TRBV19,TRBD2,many,CASSIDLVAGGRETQYF,TGTGCCAGTAGTATAGATCTGGTAGCGGGAGGCCGGGAGACCCAGTACTTC
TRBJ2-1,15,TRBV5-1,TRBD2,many,CASSLSSGVNNEQFF,TGCGCCAGCAGCTTATCAAGCGGGGTTAACAATGAGCAGTTCTTC
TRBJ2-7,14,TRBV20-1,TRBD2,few,CSAMTSGRAYEQYF,TGCAGTGCAATGACTAGCGGGAGGGCCTACGAGCAGTACTTC
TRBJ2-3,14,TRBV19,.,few,CASSTGDRTDTQYF,TGTGCCAGTAGCACGGGAGACCGCACAGATACGCAGTATTTT
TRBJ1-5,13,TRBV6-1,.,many,CASSEEERLPQHF,TGTGCCAGCAGTGAAGAGGAGAGACTTCCCCAGCATTTT
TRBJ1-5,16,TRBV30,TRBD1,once,CAWSVRWGQGNRPQHF,TGTGCCTGGAGTGTAAGGTGGGGACAGGGTAATCGGCCCCAGCATTTT
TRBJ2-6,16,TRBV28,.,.,CASSTGQFAGANVLTF,TGTGCCAGCAGTACCGGACAGTTCGCTGGGGCCAACGTCCTGACTTTC
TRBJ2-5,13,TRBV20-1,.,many,CSVGAPLKETQYF,TGCAGTGTGGGTGCCCCCCTGAAAGAGACCCAGTACTTC
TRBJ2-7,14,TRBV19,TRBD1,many,CASSWGQGPYEQYF,TGTGCCAGCAGCTGGGGACAGGGTCCTTACGAGCAGTACTTC
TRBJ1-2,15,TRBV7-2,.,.,CASSLVTGLGYGYTF,TGTGCCAGCAGCTTAGTGACGGGTCTTGGCTATGGCTACACCTTC
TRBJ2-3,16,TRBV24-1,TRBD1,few,CATSARRDRDSDTQYF,TGTGCCACCAGTGCCCGCCGGGACAGAGACTCAGATACGCAGTATTTT
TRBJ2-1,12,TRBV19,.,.,CASTDNYNEQFF,TGTGCCAGTACCGACAACTACAATGAGCAGTTCTTC
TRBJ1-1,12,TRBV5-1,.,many,CASSGIQAEAFF,TGCGCCAGCAGCGGGATACAGGCTGAAGCTTTCTTT